A single sample is the source of the 9 T cell receptor beta chains below, sequenced in a study of shared clonotypes between healthy human individuals. Generated by immunoSEQ multiplex PCR, the TCRdb table keeps only in-frame clones and is missing some. The sample includes over 2,000,000 clones, 93% of them seen just once. In the naive CD8 group, cells lacked CD45RO and were positively selected for CCR7, so terminally differentiated effector memory CD45RA+ cells were left out. Source material: naive CD8+ T cells from PBMCs. All receptors derive from a man between 18 and 35 years old in good health. Some clones in this sample may be carry-over from other donors' samples.

A note on this clone: Other DNA variants within this sample encode the same CDR3. This chain uses TRBV5-6 with TRBJ1-2; no clear D gene. From germline, CDR1 is SGHDT and CDR2 YYEEEE. The CDR3 is made up of 11 amino acids. Trimming cost V 0 bases and J 10 bases, with 7 bases left between them. The CDR3 coding sequence is TGTGCCAGCAGCTTGGGCAGAGACTACACCTTC. Its protein is CASSLGRDYTF.

The CDR3 DNA follows: TGTGCCAGCAGTCTCTCCCTAGGCAGTCACTACGAGCAGTACTTC. This translates into CASSLSLGSHYEQYF. The chain couples TRBV28 to TRBJ2-7; D gene ambiguous. Germline CDR1 MDHEN, CDR2 SYDVKM. CDR3 length: 15 residues. V was trimmed by 5 bases and J by 3 bases, leaving 17 bases between them. Full variable domain (missing parts from reference TRBV28 and TRBJ2-7): DVKVTQSSRYLVKRTGEKVFLECVQDMDHENMFWYRQDPGLGLRLIYFSYDVKMKEKGDIPEGYSVSREKKERFSLILESASTNQTSMYLCASSLSLGSHYEQYFGPGTRLTVT.

This chain joins TRBV5-6 and TRBJ1-2; TRBD1 agrees at 7 bases. V lost 3 bases, J lost 4 bases, and 6 bases stayed unmatched. Per germline, CDR1 SGHDT and CDR2 YYEEEE. CDR3 length: 14 residues. CDR3: CASSWGTATYGYTF. The CDR3 coding sequence is TGTGCCAGCAGCTGGGGGACAGCGACCTATGGCTACACCTTC.

Notes on this clone: Other DNA sequences in this sample translate to the same CDR3. The CDR3 DNA is TGTGCCAGCAGCAATTCCTACGAGCAGTACTTC. Its translation: CASSNSYEQYF. The chain employs TRBV7-9 and TRBJ2-7; D gene uncertain. The CDR3 length is 11 residues. V lost 5 bases, J lost 1 base, and 3 bases lay in between. From germline, CDR1 is SEHNR and CDR2 FQNEAQ (reference sequence).

This clone was recorded a few times. The rearrangement joins TRBV29-1 to TRBJ1-5; D ambiguous. Deletions cut 4 bases from V and 6 bases from J, with 16 bases between. Germline V gene lookup returns CDR1 SQVTM and CDR2 ANQGSEA. The CDR3 is made up of 14 amino acids. CDR3 protein: CSVVRQQDGQPQHF. CDR3 sequence (DNA): TGCAGCGTTGTTCGGCAGCAGGATGGTCAGCCCCAGCATTTT.

The chain links TRBV9 to TRBJ2-5; D is perhaps TRBD1 or TRBD2 (6 bases each). Trimming left V 3 bases short and J 1 base short, with 13 bases between. The CDR3 is made up of 15 amino acids. Germline values: CDR1 SGDLS, CDR2 YYNGEE. CDR3 amino acids: CASSEGGIGQETQYF. DNA for the CDR3: TGTGCCAGCAGCGAGGGGGGTATCGGCCAAGAGACCCAGTACTTC.

CDR3 sequence (DNA): TGTGCCAGTAGTATAGATGAGGAAACCTACGAGCAGTACTTC. It is translated as CASSIDEETYEQYF. This sequence joins TRBV19 and TRBJ2-7; D gene ambiguous. Germline V gene sequence: CDR1 LNHDA, CDR2 SQIVND (reference sequence). The CDR3 consists of 14 residues. V was pared by 0 bases and J by 2 bases, with 8 bases between.

The chain couples TRBV5-1 to TRBJ1-4, with a weak D call TRBD1 (5 bases). The CDR3 loop spans 14 amino acids. Germline CDR1 SGHRS, CDR2 YFSETQ. The ends were cut back, 4 bases at V and 10 bases at J, with 17 bases in the middle. The CDR3 DNA follows: TGCGCCAGCAGCCTAGGGCAGGGATCCGGAAAACTGTTTTTT. Encoded protein: CASSLGQGSGKLFF.

This clone was recorded once. The chain uses TRBV7-2 and TRBJ1-2, with D possibly matching TRBD1 (6 bases). This CDR3 region has 14 residues. Trimming shortened V by 6 bases and J by 3 bases, and 14 bases separated the two germline ends. CDR1 is SGHTA and CDR2 is FQGNSA in the germline V gene. The CDR3 DNA sequence: TGTGCCAGCAGACACAGGGTGGAGGACTATGGCTACACCTTC. Translation gives CASRHRVEDYGYTF.